This TCR beta chain was identified during a study of CD8 T cells in ankylosing spondylitis. Study observations and caveats: In ankylosing spondylitis blood, a motif of roughly eight highly homologous TCR beta variants appeared characteristic. Existing reports had already noted some motif variants in reactive arthritis synovial fluid and blood. According to the report, clones linked to the disease were significantly enriched in matched synovial fluid samples taken from ankylosing spondylitis patients. The authors found the disease-linked clones to be CD8+ and relatively rare in peripheral blood.

Using quantitative 5'-RACE with molecular barcodes, the authors made TCR beta libraries. TCRdb re-derived calls from the 5' RACE reads in MiXCR, one entry per CDR3 protein. The data show fewer than 550,000 distinct CDR3 sequences, approximately 5% seen once. The table lists this clonotype with many counts. Its antigen is as yet unknown. Sequencing used blood, either unsorted or a sorted T cell fraction (not recorded which). The clonotype originates from a male donor with ankylosing spondylitis.

The CDR3 coding sequence is TGTGCCAGCAGCTTTCGGTTCCGCACAGATACGCAGTATTTT. Encoded protein: CASSFRFRTDTQYF. The chain has TRBV7-2 and TRBJ2-3; D gene uncertain. Germline loops: CDR1 SGHTA, CDR2 FQGNSA. This CDR3 region has 14 residues. The V end was cut by 3 bases, the J end by 1 base, with 8 bases between.